This TCR beta chain was observed in a study of T cell changes during pregnancy in multiple sclerosis. Assay: immunoSEQ multiplex PCR; the TCRdb copy retains only in-frame clones and omits some. The sample has 40,000 to 55,000 clones, approximately 92% seen once. V was pared by 1 base and J by 7 bases, with 3 bases of the junction left unmatched. This CDR3 is 14 amino acids long. Germline CDR1 reads SGDLS; CDR2 reads YYNGEE. V and J are TRBV9 and TRBJ2-2, with 8 bases identical to TRBD1. Here the sequenced sample was CD4+ T cells from peripheral blood mononuclear cells, taken in the third trimester of pregnancy. This TCR came from a female donor with multiple sclerosis, enrolled in a pregnancy study. DNA for the CDR3: TGTGCCAGCAGCGTAAGGGGACAGGACGGGGAGCTGTTTTTT. It encodes CASSVRGQDGELFF.